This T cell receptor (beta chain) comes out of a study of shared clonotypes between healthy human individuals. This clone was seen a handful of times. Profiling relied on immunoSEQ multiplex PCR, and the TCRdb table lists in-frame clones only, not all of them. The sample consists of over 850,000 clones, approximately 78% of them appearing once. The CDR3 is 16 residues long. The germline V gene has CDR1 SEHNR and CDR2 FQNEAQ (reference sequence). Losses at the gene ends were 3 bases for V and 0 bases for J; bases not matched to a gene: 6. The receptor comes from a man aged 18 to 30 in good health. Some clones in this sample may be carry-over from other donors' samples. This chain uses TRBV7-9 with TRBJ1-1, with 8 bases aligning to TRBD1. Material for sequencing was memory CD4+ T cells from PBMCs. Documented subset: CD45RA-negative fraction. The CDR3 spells CASSLGRQGMNTEAFF. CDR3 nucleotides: TGTGCCAGCAGCTTGGGTCGACAGGGGATGAACACTGAAGCTTTCTTT.